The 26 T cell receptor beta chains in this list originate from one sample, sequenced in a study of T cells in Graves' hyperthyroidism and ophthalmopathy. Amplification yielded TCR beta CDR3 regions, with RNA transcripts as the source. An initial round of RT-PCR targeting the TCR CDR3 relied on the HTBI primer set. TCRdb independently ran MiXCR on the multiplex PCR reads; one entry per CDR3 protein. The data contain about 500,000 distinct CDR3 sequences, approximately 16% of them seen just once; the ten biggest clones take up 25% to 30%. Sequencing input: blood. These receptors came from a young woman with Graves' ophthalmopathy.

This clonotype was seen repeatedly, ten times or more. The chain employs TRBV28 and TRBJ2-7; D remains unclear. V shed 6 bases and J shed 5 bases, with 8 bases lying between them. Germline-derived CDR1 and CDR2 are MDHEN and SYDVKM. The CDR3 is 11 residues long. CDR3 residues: CASSLGHEQYF. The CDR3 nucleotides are TGTGCCAGCAGCTTAGGGCACGAGCAGTACTTC.

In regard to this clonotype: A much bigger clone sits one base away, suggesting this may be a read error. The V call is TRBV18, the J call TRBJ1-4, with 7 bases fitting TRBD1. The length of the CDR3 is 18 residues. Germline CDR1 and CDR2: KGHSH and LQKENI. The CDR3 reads CASTPFLVSRDSHEKLFF. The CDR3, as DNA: TGTGCCAGCACACCCTTTTTGGTTTCGAGGGACAGTCACGAAAAACTGTTTTTT.

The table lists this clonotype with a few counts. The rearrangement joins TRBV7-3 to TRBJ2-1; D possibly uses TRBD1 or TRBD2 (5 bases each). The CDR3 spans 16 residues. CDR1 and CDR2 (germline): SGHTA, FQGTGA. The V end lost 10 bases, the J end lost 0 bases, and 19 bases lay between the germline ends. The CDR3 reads CAISESRGSSYNEQFF. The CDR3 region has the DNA TGTGCCATCAGTGAGTCGAGGGGCAGCTCCTACAATGAGCAGTTCTTC. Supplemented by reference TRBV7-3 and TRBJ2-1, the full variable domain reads GAGVSQTPSNKVTEKGKYVELRCDPISGHTALYWYRQSLGQGPEFLIYFQGTGAADDSGLPNDRFFAVRPEGSVSTLKIQRTERGDSAVYLCAISESRGSSYNEQFFGPGTRLTVL.

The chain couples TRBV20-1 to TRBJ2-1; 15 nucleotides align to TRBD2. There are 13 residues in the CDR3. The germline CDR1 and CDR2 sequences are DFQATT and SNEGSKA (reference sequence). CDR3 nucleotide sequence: TGCAGCGCCCGGACTAGCGGGAGGGATGAGCAGTTCTTC. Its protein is CSARTSGRDEQFF.

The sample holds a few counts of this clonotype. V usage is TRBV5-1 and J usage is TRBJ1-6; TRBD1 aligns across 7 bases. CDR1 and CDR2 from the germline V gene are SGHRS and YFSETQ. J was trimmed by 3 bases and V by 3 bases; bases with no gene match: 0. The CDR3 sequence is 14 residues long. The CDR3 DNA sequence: TGCGCCAGCAGCTACAGGGGCTATAATTCACCCCTCCACTTT. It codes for CASSYRGYNSPLHF. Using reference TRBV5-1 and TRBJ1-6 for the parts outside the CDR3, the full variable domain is KAGVTQTPRYLIKTRGQQVTLSCSPISGHRSVSWYQQTPGQGLQFLFEYFSETQRNKGNFPGRFSGRQFSNSRSEMNVSTLELGDSALYLCASSYRGYNSPLHFGNGTRLTVT.

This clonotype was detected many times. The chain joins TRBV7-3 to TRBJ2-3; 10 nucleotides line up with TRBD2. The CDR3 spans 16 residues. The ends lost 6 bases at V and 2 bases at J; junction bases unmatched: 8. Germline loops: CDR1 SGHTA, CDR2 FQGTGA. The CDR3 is CASSSFTSGITDTQYF. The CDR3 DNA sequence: TGTGCCAGCAGTTCCTTTACTAGCGGGATCACAGATACGCAGTATTTT.

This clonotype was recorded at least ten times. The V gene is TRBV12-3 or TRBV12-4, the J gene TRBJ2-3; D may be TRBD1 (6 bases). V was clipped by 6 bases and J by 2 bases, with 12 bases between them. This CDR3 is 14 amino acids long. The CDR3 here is CASSPRTDTDTQYF. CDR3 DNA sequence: TGTGCCAGCAGCCCCCGGACAGACACAGATACGCAGTATTTT.

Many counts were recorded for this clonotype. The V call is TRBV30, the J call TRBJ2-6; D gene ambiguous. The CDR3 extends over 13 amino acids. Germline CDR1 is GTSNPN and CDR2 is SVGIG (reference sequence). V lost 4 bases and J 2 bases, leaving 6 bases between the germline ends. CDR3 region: CAWTFTGANVLTF. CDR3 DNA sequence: TGTGCCTGGACCTTCACTGGGGCCAACGTCCTGACTTTC.

The DNA for the CDR3 is TGTGCCAGCAGCCAACCAGATGGGGCCAATGGACCCTACGAGCAGTACTTC. It yields the protein CASSQPDGANGPYEQYF. The chain employs TRBV14 and TRBJ2-7; TRBD1 is a possible D gene (5 bases). V was pared by 2 bases and J by 2 bases, with 19 bases between. The germline V gene has CDR1 SGHDN and CDR2 FVKESK. This CDR3 is built from 17 residues.

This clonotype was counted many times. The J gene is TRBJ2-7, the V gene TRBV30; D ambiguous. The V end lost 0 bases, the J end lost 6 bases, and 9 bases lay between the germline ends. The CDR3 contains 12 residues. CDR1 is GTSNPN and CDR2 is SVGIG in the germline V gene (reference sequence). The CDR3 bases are TGTGCCTGGAGTGTACTTGGTACCGAGCAGTACTTC. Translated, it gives CAWSVLGTEQYF.

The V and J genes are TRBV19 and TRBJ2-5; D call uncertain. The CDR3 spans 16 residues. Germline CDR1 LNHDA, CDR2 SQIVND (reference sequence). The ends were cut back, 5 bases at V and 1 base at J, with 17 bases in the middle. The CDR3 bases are TGTGCCAGTAGTTCCCACGGATCAGAGATCCAAGAGACCCAGTACTTC. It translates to CASSSHGSEIQETQYF.

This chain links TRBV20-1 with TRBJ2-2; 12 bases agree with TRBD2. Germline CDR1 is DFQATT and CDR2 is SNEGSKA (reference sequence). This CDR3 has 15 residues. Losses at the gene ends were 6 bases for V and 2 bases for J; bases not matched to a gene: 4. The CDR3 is CSATSGSFNTGELFF. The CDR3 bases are TGCAGTGCGACTAGCGGGAGTTTTAACACCGGGGAGCTGTTTTTT.

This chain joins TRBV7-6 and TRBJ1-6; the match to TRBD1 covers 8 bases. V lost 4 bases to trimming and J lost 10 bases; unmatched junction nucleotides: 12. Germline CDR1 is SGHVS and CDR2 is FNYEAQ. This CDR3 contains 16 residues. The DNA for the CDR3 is TGTGCCAGCAGCTCTTATGGACAGGGCGAATACTCACCCCTCCACTTT. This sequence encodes CASSSYGQGEYSPLHF.

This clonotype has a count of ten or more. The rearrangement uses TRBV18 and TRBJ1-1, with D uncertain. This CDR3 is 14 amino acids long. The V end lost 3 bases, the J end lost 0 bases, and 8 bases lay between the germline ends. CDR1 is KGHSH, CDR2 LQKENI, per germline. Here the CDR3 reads CASSPEIMNTEAFF. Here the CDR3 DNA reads TGTGCCAGCTCACCGGAGATAATGAACACTGAAGCTTTCTTT.

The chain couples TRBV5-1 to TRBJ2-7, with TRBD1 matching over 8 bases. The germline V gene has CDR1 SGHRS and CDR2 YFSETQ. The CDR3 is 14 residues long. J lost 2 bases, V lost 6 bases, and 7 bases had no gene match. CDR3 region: CASTIWTGTYEQYF. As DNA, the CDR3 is TGCGCCAGCACAATCTGGACAGGGACCTACGAGCAGTACTTC.

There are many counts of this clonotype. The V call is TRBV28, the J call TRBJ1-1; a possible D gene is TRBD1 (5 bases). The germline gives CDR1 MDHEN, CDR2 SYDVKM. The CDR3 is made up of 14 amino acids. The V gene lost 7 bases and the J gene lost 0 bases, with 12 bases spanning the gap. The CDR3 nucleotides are TGTGCCAGCACCAGACAGAGTCTGAACACTGAAGCTTTCTTT. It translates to CASTRQSLNTEAFF.

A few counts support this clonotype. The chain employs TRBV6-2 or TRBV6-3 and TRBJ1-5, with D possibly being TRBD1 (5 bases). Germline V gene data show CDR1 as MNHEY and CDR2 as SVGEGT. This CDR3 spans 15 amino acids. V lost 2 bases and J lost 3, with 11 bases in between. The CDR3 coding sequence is TGTGCCAGCAGTTACCGTTCAGGGCTCAATCAGCCCCAGCATTTT. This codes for CASSYRSGLNQPQHF.

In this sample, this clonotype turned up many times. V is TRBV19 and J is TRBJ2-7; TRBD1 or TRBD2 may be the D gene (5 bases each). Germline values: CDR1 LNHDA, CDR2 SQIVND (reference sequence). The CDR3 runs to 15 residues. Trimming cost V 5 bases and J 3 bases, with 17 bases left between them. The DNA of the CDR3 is TGTGCCAGTAGTTCATCTCCGGGACCCAACTACGAGCAGTACTTC. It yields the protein CASSSSPGPNYEQYF.

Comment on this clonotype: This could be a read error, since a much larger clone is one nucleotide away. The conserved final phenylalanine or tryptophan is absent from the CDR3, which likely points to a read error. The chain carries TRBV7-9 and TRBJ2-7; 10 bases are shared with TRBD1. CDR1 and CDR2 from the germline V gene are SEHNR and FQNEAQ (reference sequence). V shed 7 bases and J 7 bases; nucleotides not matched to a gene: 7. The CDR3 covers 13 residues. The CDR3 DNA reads TGTGCCAGCAACCTAGACAGGGGGCAGGAGCAGTACCTC. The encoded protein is CASNLDRGQEQYL.

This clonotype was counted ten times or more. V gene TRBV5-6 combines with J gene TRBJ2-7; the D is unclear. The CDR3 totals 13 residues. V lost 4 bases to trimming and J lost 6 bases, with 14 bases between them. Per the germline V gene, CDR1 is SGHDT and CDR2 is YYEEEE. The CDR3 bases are TGTGCCAGCAGCGCACGACCGTCAAGCGAGCAGTACTTC. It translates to CASSARPSSEQYF.

The CDR3 nucleotides read TGTGCCACCAGTGAGACTGGCACTGAAGCTTTCTTT. Protein sequence: CATSETGTEAFF. V and J are TRBV24-1 and TRBJ1-1, with no clear D. V was cut by 4 bases and J by 4 bases, with 6 bases left in between. Germline V lookup: CDR1 KGHDR, CDR2 SFDVKD. The CDR3 has 12 amino acids.

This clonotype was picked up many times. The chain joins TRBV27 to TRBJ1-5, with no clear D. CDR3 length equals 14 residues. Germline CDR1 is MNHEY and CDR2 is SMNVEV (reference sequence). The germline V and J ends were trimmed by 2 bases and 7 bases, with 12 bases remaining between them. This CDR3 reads CASSLVWSGQPQHF. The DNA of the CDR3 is TGTGCCAGCAGTTTAGTTTGGTCGGGGCAGCCCCAGCATTTT.

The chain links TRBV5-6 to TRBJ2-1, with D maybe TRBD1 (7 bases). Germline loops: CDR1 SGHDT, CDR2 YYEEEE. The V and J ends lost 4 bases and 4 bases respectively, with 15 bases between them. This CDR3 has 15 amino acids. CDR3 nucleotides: TGTGCCAGCAGCCCGACAGGGCGGGGATACAATGAGCAGTTCTTC. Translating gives CASSPTGRGYNEQFF.

The CDR3 sequence: CAISPRQGAAYEQYF. The CDR3 coding sequence is TGTGCCATCAGCCCAAGACAGGGGGCCGCTTACGAGCAGTACTTC. The V call is TRBV10-3, the J call TRBJ2-7, with 10 bases aligning to TRBD1. Germline loops: CDR1 ENHRY, CDR2 SYGVKD. V lost 6 bases and J lost 4; bases outside the gene matches: 9. The length of the CDR3 is 15 residues.

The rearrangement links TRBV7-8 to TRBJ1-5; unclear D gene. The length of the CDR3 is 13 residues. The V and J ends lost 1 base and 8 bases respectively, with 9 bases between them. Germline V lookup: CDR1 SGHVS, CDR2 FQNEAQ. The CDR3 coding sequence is TGTGCCAGCAGCTTAGGATACACGGAGCCCCAGCATTTT. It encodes CASSLGYTEPQHF.

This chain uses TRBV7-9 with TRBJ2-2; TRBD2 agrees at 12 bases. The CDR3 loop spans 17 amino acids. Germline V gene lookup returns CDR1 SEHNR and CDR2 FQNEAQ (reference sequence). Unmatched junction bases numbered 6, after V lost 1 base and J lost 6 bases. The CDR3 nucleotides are TGTGCCAGCAGCTTAGGACTAGCGGGAGCGGTGGCCGGGGAGCTGTTTTTT. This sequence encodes CASSLGLAGAVAGELFF.